Listed here are 24 T cell receptor beta chains from one sample, sequenced in a study of shared clonotypes between healthy human individuals. The data were produced by immunoSEQ multiplex PCR, yet TCRdb's version contains in-frame clones alone and is incomplete. Of approximately 720,000 clones in the sample, 92% were seen once. Positively selected for CCR7, the CD45RO-negative cells used as naive CD8 cells excluded terminally differentiated effector memory CD45RA+ cells. Sequenced sample: naive CD8+ T cells sorted from blood. Receptor source: a young man in good health.

The V gene is TRBV30, the J gene TRBJ2-1; either TRBD1 or TRBD2 may fit D (6 bases each). This CDR3 comprises 20 residues. Trimming left V 0 bases short and J 0 bases short, with 24 bases between. Per germline, CDR1 GTSNPN and CDR2 SVGIG (reference sequence). CDR3 bases: TGTGCCTGGAGTGTGTTTTCTTCCCAGTGGGGGGCCAACTCCTACAATGAGCAGTTCTTC. It translates to CAWSVFSSQWGANSYNEQFF.

The V and J genes are TRBV28 and TRBJ2-3; 9 bases fit TRBD1. The J segment lost 0 bases and the V segment lost 5 bases, leaving 6 bases of the junction unmatched. The germline V gene has CDR1 MDHEN and CDR2 SYDVKM. The CDR3 consists of 16 residues. The CDR3 protein is CASSPRQGGSTDTQYF. Here the CDR3 DNA reads TGTGCCAGCAGTCCCAGACAGGGGGGTAGCACAGATACGCAGTATTTT.

This rearrangement joins TRBV28 to TRBJ2-7; 9 bases match TRBD1. The CDR3 is 13 residues long. The germline CDR1 and CDR2 sequences are MDHEN and SYDVKM. Losses at the gene ends were 3 bases for V and 9 bases for J; bases not matched to a gene: 6. CDR3 residues: CASSLGQGPLQYF. CDR3 nucleotide sequence: TGTGCCAGCAGTTTGGGACAGGGTCCTTTGCAGTACTTC.

V and J are TRBV5-5 and TRBJ2-6; 11 bases line up with TRBD1. The CDR3 contains 18 residues. The V and J ends lost 1 base and 1 base, in that order; junction bases with no gene match: 4. The germline CDR1 and CDR2 sequences are SGHKS and YYEKEE (reference sequence). The DNA for the CDR3 is TGTGCCAGCAGCTTGCCAGGACAGGGGGCTTCTGGGGCCAACGTCCTGACTTTC. Its translation is CASSLPGQGASGANVLTF.

The chain combines TRBV14 with TRBJ2-4, with TRBD2 matching over 8 bases. Unmatched junction bases numbered 17, after V lost 1 base and J lost 3 bases. CDR1 SGHDN and CDR2 FVKESK come from the germline V gene. This CDR3 spans 20 amino acids. The CDR3 coding sequence is TGTGCCAGCAGCCAAGCTTCGAATGTAGCGGGAATGGTCGGCAAAAACATTCAGTACTTC. Translating gives CASSQASNVAGMVGKNIQYF.

The rearrangement uses TRBV6-1 and TRBJ1-1, with TRBD1 as a possible D gene (6 bases). CDR1 is MNHNS, CDR2 SASEGT, per germline. Trimming removed 5 bases from V and 8 bases from J, with 15 bases in between. The CDR3 length is 13 residues. The CDR3 DNA follows: TGTGCCAGCAGTCCCCCCCTTGACAGGGAAGCTTTCTTT. Translating gives CASSPPLDREAFF.

The chain joins TRBV5-8 to TRBJ1-1; D gene unclear. The germline CDR1 and CDR2 sequences are SGHTS and YDEGEE. The CDR3 runs to 17 residues. Trimming shortened V by 0 bases and J by 1 base, and 16 bases separated the two germline ends. CDR3 nucleotides: TGTGCCAGCAGCTTGGCCGCGTGGGGAGGACCGAACACTGAAGCTTTCTTT. It specifies CASSLAAWGGPNTEAFF.

To note about this clone: Other DNA sequences of this sample code for an identical CDR3. The rearrangement links TRBV30 to TRBJ1-5, with no clear D. This CDR3 has 14 amino acids. V lost 1 base and J 2 bases, leaving 9 bases between the germline ends. Germline CDR1 is GTSNPN and CDR2 is SVGIG (reference sequence). The DNA for the CDR3 is TGTGCCTGGAGTGAGGCACGGGGCAATCAGCCCCAGCATTTT. This gives the protein CAWSEARGNQPQHF.

V and J are TRBV29-1 and TRBJ2-1; D remains ambiguous. Germline CDR1 SQVTM, CDR2 ANQGSEA. V dropped 5 bases and J dropped 4 bases, with 9 bases sitting between them. The CDR3 is 12 residues long. CDR3 residues: CSVMSNYNEQFF. The CDR3 DNA reads TGCAGCGTTATGTCCAATTACAATGAGCAGTTCTTC.

This chain joins TRBV28 and TRBJ1-4; TRBD1 agrees at 7 bases. This CDR3 region has 15 residues. Per germline, CDR1 MDHEN and CDR2 SYDVKM. Unmatched junction bases numbered 10, after V lost 6 bases and J lost 6 bases. The CDR3 DNA reads TGTGCCAGCAGGCTAGACAGGGACGGATATGAAAAACTGTTTTTT. As protein: CASRLDRDGYEKLFF.

The chain uses TRBV6-5 and TRBJ1-4; D uncertain. The V gene's germline CDR1 is MNHEY and CDR2 SVGAGI. The CDR3 is 14 amino acids. The ends were cut back, 2 bases at V and 3 bases at J, with 7 bases in the middle. CDR3 sequence: CASSYHGSNEKLFF. CDR3 DNA sequence: TGTGCCAGCAGTTACCACGGATCTAATGAAAAACTGTTTTTT.

This clone has only a few counts. CDR3 sequence reads: CASGLTGANTEAFF. In DNA, the CDR3 is TGTGCTAGTGGTTTGACAGGGGCGAACACTGAAGCTTTCTTT. This chain joins TRBV12-5 and TRBJ1-1, with 7 bases that match TRBD1. The germline V gene encodes CDR1 LGHNT and CDR2 FRNRAP. The CDR3 runs to 14 residues. Losses at the gene ends were 2 bases for V and 1 base for J; bases not matched to a gene: 1. The variable domain in full, with the rest retrieved from reference TRBV12-5 and TRBJ1-1, is DARVTQTPRHKVTEMGQEVTMRCQPILGHNTVFWYRQTMMQGLELLAYFRNRAPLDDSGMPKDRFSAEMPDATLATLKIQPSEPRDSAVYFCASGLTGANTEAFFGQGTRLTVV.

CDR3 in DNA: TGTGCCAGCTCACTTGGGACTAGCGGGAGTTATCAGCGGGCCTACAATGAGCAGTTCTTC. Protein: CASSLGTSGSYQRAYNEQFF. The J gene is TRBJ2-1, the V gene TRBV18; 14 nucleotides align to TRBD2. From germline, CDR1 is KGHSH and CDR2 LQKENI. This CDR3 is 20 amino acids long. V lost 4 bases to trimming and J lost 2 bases; unmatched junction nucleotides: 13.

This sequence joins TRBV28 and TRBJ2-2; maybe TRBD2 (6 bases). The CDR3 has 16 residues. The ends were cut back, 5 bases at V and 2 bases at J, with 15 bases in the middle. Germline V gives CDR1 MDHEN, CDR2 SYDVKM. Here the CDR3 DNA reads TGTGCCAGCAGTACCGGGACTCTATCTAACACCGGGGAGCTGTTTTTT. Encoded protein: CASSTGTLSNTGELFF.

The chain recombines TRBV19 with TRBJ1-1, with TRBD1 as a possible D gene (6 bases). CDR3 length: 14 amino acids. From germline, CDR1 is LNHDA and CDR2 SQIVND (reference sequence). The V and J ends lost 9 bases and 2 bases respectively, with 16 bases between them. This chain's CDR3 is CASTKQGSNTEAFF. In DNA, the CDR3 is TGTGCCAGCACAAAACAGGGTTCCAACACTGAAGCTTTCTTT. Full variable domain (rest looked up from reference TRBV19 and TRBJ1-1): DGGITQSPKYLFRKEGQNVTLSCEQNLNHDAMYWYRQDPGQGLRLIYYSQIVNDFQKGDIAEGYSVSREKKESFPLTVTSAQKNPTAFYLCASTKQGSNTEAFFGQGTRLTVV.

The chain carries TRBV15 and TRBJ2-3, with 8 bases matching TRBD1. Germline V CDR1 and CDR2: LNHNV, YYDKDF (reference sequence). The junction had 9 bases not matched to a gene; V was cut back by 8 bases and J by 5 bases. CDR3 length: 14 residues. In DNA, the CDR3 is TGTGCCACCTACCGCAGGGGGCAGAGAGATACGCAGTATTTT. Its translation: CATYRRGQRDTQYF.

This chain joins TRBV9 and TRBJ2-7; D gene unclear. Germline V CDR1 and CDR2: SGDLS, YYNGEE. Trimming shortened V by 4 bases and J by 4 bases, and 6 bases separated the two germline ends. CDR3 length equals 11 residues. This CDR3 reads CASSFGYEQYF. In DNA form, the CDR3 reads TGTGCCAGCAGCTTCGGTTACGAGCAGTACTTC.

This clone was picked up one time. The V gene is TRBV27, the J gene TRBJ2-3; TRBD2 agrees at 11 bases. CDR3 length: 18 amino acids. V was pared by 4 bases and J by 0 bases, with 9 bases of the junction left unmatched. Per the germline V gene, CDR1 is MNHEY and CDR2 is SMNVEV (reference sequence). The CDR3 sequence is CASSYSGSGRGSTDTQYF. The DNA for the CDR3 is TGTGCCAGCAGTTACAGCGGTAGCGGGAGGGGTAGCACAGATACGCAGTATTTT.

The chain is built from TRBV4-1 and TRBJ1-2, with 10 bases aligning to TRBD1. CDR1 and CDR2 (germline): MGHRA, YSYEKL. J was trimmed by 8 bases and V by 2 bases; bases with no gene match: 8. The CDR3 has 15 amino acids. For the CDR3, the DNA is TGCGCCAGCAGCCAATTGGGACAGGGGTTAAGAGGCTACACCTTC. Protein: CASSQLGQGLRGYTF.

This clone was observed a single time. The chain employs TRBV12-5 and TRBJ2-1, with 7 bases that match TRBD1. Germline V gene lookup returns CDR1 LGHNT and CDR2 FRNRAP. CDR3 size: 12 residues. The J segment lost 8 bases and the V segment lost 2 bases, leaving 0 bases of the junction unmatched. As DNA, the CDR3 is TGTGCTAGTGGTTTGACAGGGGATGAGCAGTTCTTC. This gives the protein CASGLTGDEQFF. Variable domain in full (rest from reference TRBV12-5 and TRBJ2-1): DARVTQTPRHKVTEMGQEVTMRCQPILGHNTVFWYRQTMMQGLELLAYFRNRAPLDDSGMPKDRFSAEMPDATLATLKIQPSEPRDSAVYFCASGLTGDEQFFGPGTRLTVL.

Here the CDR3 reads CATKFGERAEQFF. The CDR3 bases are TGCGCCACCAAATTTGGGGAGAGGGCTGAGCAGTTCTTC. The chain carries TRBV10-2 and TRBJ2-1; TRBD2 is a possible D gene (5 bases). Germline V gene lookup returns CDR1 WSHSY and CDR2 SAAADI. Deletions cut 10 bases from V and 9 bases from J, with 19 bases between. The CDR3 sequence is 13 residues long.

CDR3 nucleotides: TGTGCCAGCAGTGAACCCGCCCCGGCGAGTAGGGATCAGCCCCAGCATTTT. The encoded protein is CASSEPAPASRDQPQHF. The chain joins TRBV28 to TRBJ1-5, with D unclear. The V and J ends lost 5 bases and 5 bases respectively, with 22 bases between them. This CDR3 region has 17 residues. The germline CDR1 and CDR2 sequences are MDHEN and SYDVKM.

The chain recombines TRBV4-3 with TRBJ2-1, with D tentatively TRBD1 (11 bases). Germline V gene data show CDR1 as LGHNA and CDR2 as YSLEER. V lost 1 base to trimming and J lost 8 bases, with 36 bases between them. This CDR3 spans 22 amino acids. CDR3 nucleotide sequence: TGCGCCAGCAGCCAAGTTTGGGCGGTGGACAGGGGGCCACTAGCGGGATTGGATGAGCAGTTCTTC. Translation gives CASSQVWAVDRGPLAGLDEQFF.

The J gene is TRBJ2-3, the V gene TRBV28, with TRBD1 matching over 10 bases. The length of the CDR3 is 14 residues. CDR1 MDHEN and CDR2 SYDVKM come from the germline V gene. The J segment lost 4 bases and the V segment lost 7 bases, leaving 5 bases of the junction unmatched. The CDR3 spells CASNPGQGSDTQYF. CDR3 nucleotides: TGTGCCAGCAACCCGGGACAGGGGTCAGATACGCAGTATTTT.